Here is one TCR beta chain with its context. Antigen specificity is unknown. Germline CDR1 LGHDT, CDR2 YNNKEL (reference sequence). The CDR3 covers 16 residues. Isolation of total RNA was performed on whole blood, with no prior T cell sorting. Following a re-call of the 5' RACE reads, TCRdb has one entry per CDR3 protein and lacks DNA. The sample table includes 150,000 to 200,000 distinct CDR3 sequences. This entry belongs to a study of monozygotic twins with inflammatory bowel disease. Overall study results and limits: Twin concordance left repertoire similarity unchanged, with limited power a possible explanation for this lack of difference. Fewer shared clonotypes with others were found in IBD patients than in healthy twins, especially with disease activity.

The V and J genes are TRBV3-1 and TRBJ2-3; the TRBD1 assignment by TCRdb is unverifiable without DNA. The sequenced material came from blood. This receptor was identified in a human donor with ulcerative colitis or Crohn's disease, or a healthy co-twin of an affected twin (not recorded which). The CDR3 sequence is CASSQPKTGFTDTQYF.